These 30 T cell receptor beta chains were all obtained from the same sample, sequenced in a study. Treg sorting used a CD4+CD25+CD127-/low gate. TCRdb reprocessed the 5' RACE reads via MiXCR and lists one record per CDR3 protein. Of about 59,000 distinct CDR3 sequences in the sample, about 20% were seen once. Sequenced input: tumor-infiltrating Tregs sorted from the breast tumor. The receptors were gathered from a female donor with breast cancer.

The CDR3 spells CASSLTGGGETQYF. For the CDR3, the DNA is TGTGCCAGCAGCTTGACAGGGGGCGGAGAGACCCAGTACTTC. The chain combines TRBV11-2 with TRBJ2-5; TRBD1 matches at 10 bases. Germline V gene lookup returns CDR1 SGHAT and CDR2 FQNNGV. The junction had 2 bases not matched to a gene; V was cut back by 3 bases and J by 4 bases. The CDR3 sequence is 14 residues long.

About this clonotype: The junction shows a germline mismatch at one end, possibly a read error. The rearrangement joins TRBV25-1 to TRBJ2-3; TRBD1 aligns across 7 bases. Germline V lookup: CDR1 MGHDK, CDR2 SYGVNS. The CDR3 length is 17 residues. The CDR3 coding sequence is TGTGCCAGCAGTGAATTCGCTTCGGGACAGACCACAGATAAGCAGTATTTT. As protein: CASSEFASGQTTDKQYF.

This clonotype has more than one count but fewer than ten. The DNA of the CDR3 is TGTGCCAGCAGCTTTCGAACCCGGACAACCTACAATGAGCAGTTCTTC. Translated, it gives CASSFRTRTTYNEQFF. The V call is TRBV7-9, the J call TRBJ2-1, with D possibly matching TRBD1 (5 bases). The CDR3 sequence is 16 residues long. V was cut by 3 bases and J by 2 bases, with 14 bases left in between. Germline-derived CDR1 and CDR2 are SEHNR and FQNEAQ (reference sequence).

In this sample, this clonotype turned up many times. The rearrangement joins TRBV6-5 to TRBJ1-1; D perhaps matches TRBD1 (6 bases). The CDR3 has 15 amino acids. Trimming removed 2 bases from V and 0 bases from J, with 10 bases in between. Per the germline V gene, CDR1 is MNHEY and CDR2 is SVGAGI. The CDR3 nucleotides read TGTGCCAGCAGTTACCGGGACAATATGAACACTGAAGCTTTCTTT. Residues: CASSYRDNMNTEAFF.

This clonotype was counted only a few times. The rearrangement joins TRBV4-2 to TRBJ1-2; possible D gene TRBD1, 5 bases. This CDR3 is 13 amino acids long. The V gene lost 3 bases and the J gene lost 3 bases, with 8 bases spanning the gap. Germline CDR1 reads LGHNA; CDR2 reads YNFKEQ. This CDR3 is CASSQGRDYGYTF. The CDR3 region has the DNA TGTGCCAGCAGCCAGGGACGGGACTATGGCTACACCTTC.

The CDR3 spells CASSGELTGQPQHF. The CDR3 bases are TGTGCCAGCAGTGGCGAGCTTACAGGTCAGCCCCAGCATTTT. This sequence joins TRBV6-2 or TRBV6-3 and TRBJ1-5; D may be TRBD1 (5 bases). V was cut by 5 bases and J by 6 bases, with 14 bases left in between. Germline V CDR1 and CDR2: MNHEY, SVGEGT. CDR3 size: 14 residues.

This clonotype showed up just a few times. A much larger clone is a single base away; this may be a read error. The chain joins TRBV5-1 to TRBJ1-1; TRBD1 agrees at 12 bases. The length of the CDR3 is 14 residues. The germline gives CDR1 SGHRS, CDR2 YFSETQ. This CDR3 reads CASSPGTGGTGAFF. As DNA, the CDR3 is TGCGCCAGCAGCCCCGGGACAGGGGGCACTGGAGCTTTCTTT.

On this clonotype itself: This may be a read error, as it is one base from a much larger clone. This rearrangement joins TRBV11-3 to TRBJ2-6; 7 nucleotides line up with TRBD1. CDR3 length equals 16 residues. Per germline, CDR1 SGHNT and CDR2 YENEEA. CDR3 sequence (DNA): TGTGCCAGCAGCTTAGGGACAGGCTCTGGGGCCAACGTCCCGACTTTC. It encodes CASSLGTGSGANVPTF.

The table lists this clonotype with many counts. The chain is built from TRBV5-1 and TRBJ2-5; D gene unclear. The CDR3 covers 14 residues. V gave up 4 bases and J gave up 4 bases, with 14 bases separating them. Germline V gene sequence: CDR1 SGHRS, CDR2 YFSETQ. The CDR3 bases are TGCGCCAGCAGCCAAGGAAGGCCAGGAGAGACCCAGTACTTC. Protein product: CASSQGRPGETQYF.

This clonotype came up many times. The chain recombines TRBV5-1 with TRBJ1-2, with 7 bases lining up with TRBD1. V lost 4 bases, J lost 4 bases, and 7 bases stayed unmatched. Germline-derived CDR1 and CDR2 are SGHRS and YFSETQ. This CDR3 has 14 residues. The CDR3 region is CASSPGTAGYGYTF. The CDR3 nucleotides are TGCGCCAGCAGCCCCGGGACAGCGGGCTATGGCTACACCTTC.

Concerning this clonotype itself: Lacking the conserved final phenylalanine or tryptophan, this CDR3 likely reflects a read error. The chain recombines TRBV20-1 with TRBJ1-1; TRBD1 agrees at 9 bases. CDR1 and CDR2 from the germline V gene are DFQATT and SNEGSKA (reference sequence). This CDR3 is 15 amino acids long. V was pared by 0 bases and J by 2 bases, with 4 bases of the junction left unmatched. In nucleotides, the CDR3 is TGCAGTGCTAGAGATACGGGACAGGGAAACACTGAAGCTTTCGTT. Protein product: CSARDTGQGNTEAFV.

In this sample, this clonotype turned up once. The chain employs TRBV3-1 and TRBJ2-3; no clear D. Trimming removed 2 bases at V and 3 bases at J, with 9 bases between. The CDR3 consists of 14 residues. CDR1 and CDR2 from the germline V gene are LGHDT and YNNKEL (reference sequence). The CDR3 loop is CASSQYLGTDTQYF. The CDR3 coding sequence is TGTGCCAGCAGCCAATATTTGGGGACAGATACGCAGTATTTT.

CDR3 coding DNA: TGTGCCAGCAGTCGGGGGACAGGGGGCGCGACAGATACGCAGTATTTT. It yields the protein CASSRGTGGATDTQYF. The rearrangement uses TRBV6-2 or TRBV6-3 and TRBJ2-3; 12 bases agree with TRBD1. This CDR3 comprises 16 residues. Trimming removed 5 bases from V and 3 bases from J; junction bases left unmatched: 6. Germline-derived CDR1 and CDR2 are MNHEY and SVGEGT.

This chain links TRBV29-1 with TRBJ2-1; TRBD2 matches 10 bases. From germline, CDR1 is SQVTM and CDR2 ANQGSEA. The CDR3 spans 14 residues. V shed 8 bases, J shed 4 bases, and the junction held 8 bases outside the gene matches. The CDR3 protein is CSSSGGPLYNEQFF. CDR3 sequence (DNA): TGCAGCAGTAGCGGGGGGCCTCTATACAATGAGCAGTTCTTC.

The chain employs TRBV5-1 and TRBJ2-7, with D perhaps TRBD2 (6 bases). Trimming removed 4 bases at V and 6 bases at J, with 20 bases between. This CDR3 has 15 residues. CDR1 and CDR2 from the germline V gene are SGHRS and YFSETQ. Written as DNA, the CDR3 is TGCGCCAGCAGCGGGAGCGGGTCCTTTTCGCGCGAGCAGTACTTC. This gives the protein CASSGSGSFSREQYF.

Concerning this clonotype itself: The junction departs from germline at one end; a sequencing error may be responsible. This sequence joins TRBV5-1 and TRBJ2-7, with 12 positions matching TRBD2. In germline, CDR1 is SGHRS, CDR2 YFSETQ. This CDR3 has 16 residues. DNA for the CDR3: TGCGCCAGCGGCTTGACTAAGACTAGCGGGAGTACCGAGCAGTACTTC. It encodes CASGLTKTSGSTEQYF. The full variable domain, in which reference TRBV5-1 and TRBJ2-7 provide the parts outside the CDR3, is KAGVTQTPRYLIKTRGQQVTLSCSPISGHRSVSWYQQTPGQGLQFLFEYFSETQRNKGNFPGRFSGRQFSNSRSEMNVSTLELGDSALYLCASGLTKTSGSTEQYFGPGTRLTVT.

On this clonotype itself: A much larger clone differs by one base, so this may be a read error. The V gene is TRBV20-1, the J gene TRBJ2-2; D call uncertain. Germline V lookup: CDR1 DFQATT, CDR2 SNEGSKA (reference sequence). This CDR3 comprises 16 residues. Trimming removed 5 bases from V and 3 bases from J, with 19 bases in between. Here the CDR3 reads CSAGFWFWDHTGELFF. The CDR3 DNA sequence: TGCAGTGCTGGCTTTTGGTTCTGGGATCACACCGGGGAGCTGTTTTTT.

In this sample, this clonotype turned up many times. The V call is TRBV5-1, the J call TRBJ2-1, with D possibly TRBD2 on 5 matching bases. The CDR3 spans 13 residues. The ends were cut back, 0 bases at V and 7 bases at J, with 8 bases in the middle. The V gene's germline CDR1 is SGHRS and CDR2 YFSETQ. CDR3 bases: TGCGCCAGCAGCTTGGCCCCGGGAAATGAGCAGTTCTTC. Translated: CASSLAPGNEQFF.

The chain couples TRBV6-5 to TRBJ1-1, with a possible D match to TRBD1 (6 bases). Trimming took off 0 bases at V and 1 base at J, with 12 bases between the two ends. The CDR3 totals 16 residues. Germline CDR1 reads MNHEY; CDR2 reads SVGAGI. The CDR3 coding sequence is TGTGCCAGCAGTTACTCGGTCAACAGGGAGAACACTGAAGCTTTCTTT. Encoded protein: CASSYSVNRENTEAFF.

This rearrangement joins TRBV20-1 to TRBJ2-3; 8 bases fit TRBD2. This CDR3 has 14 amino acids. Germline V gene lookup returns CDR1 DFQATT and CDR2 SNEGSKA (reference sequence). V shed 3 bases and J 6 bases; nucleotides not matched to a gene: 8. CDR3 loop: CSASGRADWDTQYF. The CDR3 region has the DNA TGCAGTGCTAGCGGGAGGGCCGATTGGGATACGCAGTATTTT.

This clonotype is medium-sized within its sample. The V call is TRBV6-5, the J call TRBJ1-6; TRBD1 aligns across 10 bases. The V gene end was trimmed by 5 bases and the J gene end by 9 bases; junction bases not matched to a gene: 4. The length of the CDR3 is 14 residues. Germline CDR1 reads MNHEY; CDR2 reads SVGAGI. The CDR3, as DNA: TGTGCCAGCAGTCGGGACAGGGGTGTTTCACCCCTCCACTTT. As protein: CASSRDRGVSPLHF.

This clonotype was found a few times. The chain uses TRBV24-1 and TRBJ1-2; maybe TRBD1 (6 bases). CDR3 length: 12 amino acids. The ends were cut back, 10 bases at V and 2 bases at J, with 10 bases in the middle. Germline-derived CDR1 and CDR2 are KGHDR and SFDVKD. CDR3 in amino acids: CATQGTNYGYTF. The CDR3 coding sequence is TGTGCCACTCAGGGGACGAACTATGGCTACACCTTC.

This clonotype was found many times. The J gene is TRBJ2-7, the V gene TRBV6-1, with 7 bases that match TRBD2. This CDR3 contains 16 residues. V trimming: 3 bases; J trimming: 7 bases; junction bases outside the gene matches: 15. CDR1 and CDR2 from the germline V gene are MNHNS and SASEGT. This chain's CDR3 is CASSEVKWTRAGEQYF. CDR3 sequence (DNA): TGTGCCAGCAGTGAGGTTAAATGGACCCGAGCGGGAGAGCAGTACTTC.

This rearrangement joins TRBV3-1 to TRBJ1-2, with D possibly TRBD1 on 6 matching bases. The CDR3 extends over 13 amino acids. V was clipped by 4 bases and J by 4 bases, with 10 bases between them. Germline lookup yields CDR1 LGHDT and CDR2 YNNKEL (reference sequence). The CDR3 DNA reads as TGTGCCAGCAGCCCCAGGGGCACCTATGGCTACACCTTC. It yields the protein CASSPRGTYGYTF.

This clonotype was observed a few times. CDR3 amino acids: CAGTLQGNTIYF. Written as DNA, the CDR3 is TGTGCCGGCACCTTACAGGGAAACACCATATATTTT. This chain connects TRBV12-3 or TRBV12-4 to TRBJ1-3; no clear D. V lost 11 bases and J lost 4, with 12 bases in between. The CDR3 contains 12 residues.

The sample holds many counts of this clonotype. V and J are TRBV9 and TRBJ1-1, with D uncertain. CDR1 and CDR2 from the germline V gene are SGDLS and YYNGEE. V shed 0 bases and J shed 4 bases, with 10 bases lying between them. The CDR3 covers 14 residues. The CDR3 DNA is TGTGCCAGCAGCGTAGCTCTCCGGCTCACTGAAGCTTTCTTT. Translation gives CASSVALRLTEAFF.

This clonotype appeared many times. This chain uses TRBV28 with TRBJ1-2, with unresolved D. Germline CDR1 MDHEN, CDR2 SYDVKM. CDR3 length: 13 residues. V lost 7 bases and J 4 bases, leaving 13 bases between the germline ends. As DNA, the CDR3 is TGTGCCAGCAAGATGGGTAGGGCCTATGGCTACACCTTC. It translates to CASKMGRAYGYTF.

Ten or more counts support this clonotype. The V gene is TRBV12-3 or TRBV12-4, the J gene TRBJ2-3, with no clear D. Between the trimmed V and J ends, which lost 4 bases and 3 bases, there was a span of 2 bases. The CDR3 runs to 11 residues. The chain's CDR3 is CASSYTDTQYF. CDR3 DNA sequence: TGTGCCAGCAGTTATACAGATACGCAGTATTTT.

This clonotype was seen many times. This rearrangement joins TRBV29-1 to TRBJ1-2, with a weak D call TRBD1 (5 bases). The CDR3 contains 12 residues. Looked up from germline, CDR1 is SQVTM and CDR2 is ANQGSEA. Trimming took off 0 bases at V and 7 bases at J, with 9 bases between the two ends. CDR3 protein: CSVEEGRGGYTF. The CDR3, as DNA: TGCAGCGTTGAAGAGGGGCGAGGTGGCTACACCTTC.

This clonotype has just a few counts. The chain carries TRBV11-2 and TRBJ1-4, with no clear D. V was shortened by 5 bases and J by 4 bases, with 11 bases between the two germline ends. Germline V gives CDR1 SGHAT, CDR2 FQNNGV. The CDR3 length is 14 residues. CDR3 bases: TGTGCCAGCAGCCGTGGACGGCTTAATGAAAAACTGTTTTTT. This translates into CASSRGRLNEKLFF.